The next 14 T cell receptor beta chains were all read from a single sample in a study of blood T cell repertoires in COVID-19 (dated by TCRdb to between 2020 and 2021). Receptors were amplified or captured by the immunoSEQ multiplex PCR assay. The immuneACCESS repertoire file appears here via TCRdb, limited to in-frame rearrangements. These files lack a portion of the clones; in checked studies, under half of the deficit traces to unresolved V genes, and the cause of the others is not known. In this sample the table shows some 160,000 clones, 60% to 80% of which occur a single time. The top ten clones comprise approximately 8.6% of the sample. Source material: peripheral blood. These receptors were taken from a man in his fifties with active or convalescent COVID-19.

The J gene is TRBJ1-3, the V gene TRBV29-1; D is unclear. The CDR3 extends over 12 amino acids. The V and J ends lost 6 bases and 1 base respectively, with 7 bases between them. Germline-derived CDR1 and CDR2 are SQVTM and ANQGSEA. The CDR3 reads CSVEVSGNTIYF. The CDR3 DNA reads as TGCAGCGTCGAGGTATCTGGAAACACCATATATTTT.

The rearrangement links TRBV20-1 to TRBJ1-1; no reliable D call. Deletions cut 3 bases from V and 5 bases from J, with 13 bases between. The CDR3 extends over 13 amino acids. The germline V gene encodes CDR1 DFQATT and CDR2 SNEGSKA (reference sequence). The CDR3 DNA is TGCAGTGCTAGTTGGCAGGTTGGTACTGAAGCTTTCTTT. It is translated as CSASWQVGTEAFF.

The chain carries TRBV30 and TRBJ1-1; 9 nucleotides align to TRBD1. V trimming: 2 bases; J trimming: 7 bases; junction bases outside the gene matches: 5. CDR1 and CDR2 from the germline V gene are GTSNPN and SVGIG (reference sequence). The CDR3 runs to 13 residues. The CDR3, as DNA: TGTGCCTGGAGTCCCCGGGGACAGGGTGAAGCTTTCTTT. Protein product: CAWSPRGQGEAFF.

The rearrangement joins TRBV9 to TRBJ1-6; D gene unclear. CDR1 SGDLS and CDR2 YYNGEE come from the germline V gene. Trimming took 4 bases from V and 8 from J, leaving 7 bases between them. The CDR3 extends over 12 amino acids. CDR3 residues: CASSPNHSPLHF. The CDR3 DNA follows: TGTGCCAGCAGCCCTAACCATTCACCCCTCCACTTT.

The genes are TRBV27 and TRBJ2-1; D not certain. V dropped 2 bases and J dropped 6 bases, with 5 bases sitting between them. Per germline, CDR1 MNHEY and CDR2 SMNVEV (reference sequence). This CDR3 region has 12 residues. This CDR3 is CASSLPGNEQFF. DNA for the CDR3: TGTGCCAGCAGTTTACCCGGCAATGAGCAGTTCTTC.

This chain connects TRBV5-4 to TRBJ2-3; 8 nucleotides match TRBD1. The CDR3 contains 13 residues. V was clipped by 7 bases and J by 4 bases; unmatched bases: 5. Germline loops: CDR1 SGHNT, CDR2 YYREEE (reference sequence). In DNA form, the CDR3 reads TGTGCCAGCTCTCGGACAGGGCCAGATACGCAGTATTTT. This sequence encodes CASSRTGPDTQYF.

This clone was found once. CDR3 DNA: TGTGCCAGCAGCCCGCGGACTAGCAGGGAGCAGTTCTTC. Translation gives CASSPRTSREQFF. The chain combines TRBV7-3 with TRBJ2-1; 8 bases align to TRBD2. The CDR3 runs 13 residues. With 5 bases clipped from V and 10 bases from J, the junction kept 7 bases outside the gene matches. CDR1 is SGHTA and CDR2 is FQGTGA in the germline V gene.

The chain recombines TRBV19 with TRBJ1-2, with TRBD1 matching 11 bases. Losses at the gene ends were 5 bases for V and 3 bases for J; bases not matched to a gene: 5. CDR1 LNHDA and CDR2 SQIVND come from the germline V gene (reference sequence). There are 15 residues in the CDR3. This chain's CDR3 is CASSPGTGGDYGYTF. DNA of the CDR3: TGTGCCAGTAGTCCCGGGACAGGGGGAGACTATGGCTACACCTTC.

This clone was observed a handful of times. This chain uses TRBV9 with TRBJ1-2; tentative D call: TRBD1 (5 bases). The CDR3 runs to 15 residues. Trimming took off 0 bases at V and 4 bases at J, with 13 bases between the two ends. Germline V gene data show CDR1 as SGDLS and CDR2 as YYNGEE. This CDR3 reads CASSVGDSTAYGYTF. CDR3 sequence (DNA): TGTGCCAGCAGCGTAGGTGACAGTACCGCCTATGGCTACACCTTC.

The gene calls are TRBV6-1 and TRBJ1-2; perhaps TRBD1 as D (5 bases). The CDR3 is made up of 13 amino acids. Germline V gene sequence: CDR1 MNHNS, CDR2 SASEGT. V gave up 1 base and J gave up 8 bases, with 11 bases separating them. This chain's CDR3 is CASSEGQGYGYTF. The CDR3 DNA follows: TGTGCCAGCAGTGAAGGGCAGGGATACGGCTACACCTTC.

This chain links TRBV7-9 with TRBJ1-4, with a weak D call TRBD1 (6 bases). CDR3 length equals 16 residues. V was shortened by 0 bases and J by 6 bases, with 14 bases between the two germline ends. The germline V gene encodes CDR1 SEHNR and CDR2 FQNEAQ (reference sequence). The CDR3 spells CASSLALGGADEKLFF. The CDR3 DNA sequence: TGTGCCAGCAGCTTAGCGCTAGGGGGGGCCGATGAAAAACTGTTTTTT. The full variable domain, rest sourced from reference TRBV7-9 and TRBJ1-4, is DTGVSQNPRHKITKRGQNVTFRCDPISEHNRLYWYRQTLGQGPEFLTYFQNEAQLEKSRLLSDRFSAERPKGSFSTLEIQRTEQGDSAMYLCASSLALGGADEKLFFGSGTQLSVL.

The J gene is TRBJ2-3, the V gene TRBV6-5; D perhaps matches TRBD1 (6 bases). V was clipped by 4 bases and J by 4 bases, with 15 bases between them. This CDR3 has 15 amino acids. Per the germline V gene, CDR1 is MNHEY and CDR2 is SVGAGI. CDR3 region: CASSSGGYRADTQYF. The CDR3 region has the DNA TGTGCCAGCAGTTCTGGGGGCTATCGGGCAGATACGCAGTATTTT.

This clone was detected a few times. The chain combines TRBV6-5 with TRBJ1-1; 7 bases agree with TRBD1. The trim removed 6 bases at V and 1 base at J, leaving 5 bases unmatched. Germline CDR1 MNHEY, CDR2 SVGAGI. This CDR3 spans 14 amino acids. The CDR3 sequence is CASRAGTANTEAFF. The CDR3 DNA follows: TGTGCCAGCAGAGCCGGGACAGCGAACACTGAAGCTTTCTTT.

The CDR3 DNA is TGTGCCAGCAGCGTACCAGGTCCCGGCCTTAATGAAAAACTGTTTTTT. It encodes CASSVPGPGLNEKLFF. V and J are TRBV9 and TRBJ1-4; D call uncertain. V was clipped by 1 base and J by 4 bases, with 14 bases between them. Per the germline V gene, CDR1 is SGDLS and CDR2 is YYNGEE. This CDR3 spans 16 amino acids.